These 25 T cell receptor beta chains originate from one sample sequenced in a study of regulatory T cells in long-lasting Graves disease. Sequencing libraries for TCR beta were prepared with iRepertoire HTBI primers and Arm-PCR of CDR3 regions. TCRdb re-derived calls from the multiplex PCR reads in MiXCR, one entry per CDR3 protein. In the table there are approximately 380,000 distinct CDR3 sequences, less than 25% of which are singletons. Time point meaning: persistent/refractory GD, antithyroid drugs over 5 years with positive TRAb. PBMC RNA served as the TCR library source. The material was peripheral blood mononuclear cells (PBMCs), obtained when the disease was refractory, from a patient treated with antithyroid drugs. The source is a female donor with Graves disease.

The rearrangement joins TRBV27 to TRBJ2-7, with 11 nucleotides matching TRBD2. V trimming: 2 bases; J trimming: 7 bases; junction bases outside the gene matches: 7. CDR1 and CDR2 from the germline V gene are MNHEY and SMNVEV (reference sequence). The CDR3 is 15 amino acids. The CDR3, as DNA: TGTGCCAGCAGTTTACTAGCGGGAGGCCGGGGAGAGCAGTACTTC. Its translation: CASSLLAGGRGEQYF.

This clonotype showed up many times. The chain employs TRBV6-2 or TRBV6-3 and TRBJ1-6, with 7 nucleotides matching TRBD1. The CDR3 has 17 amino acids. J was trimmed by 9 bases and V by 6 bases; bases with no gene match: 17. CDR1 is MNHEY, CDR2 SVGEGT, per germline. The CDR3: CASRTKRPGGPISPLHF. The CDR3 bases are TGTGCCAGCAGGACCAAGAGGCCAGGGGGACCCATTTCACCCCTCCACTTT.

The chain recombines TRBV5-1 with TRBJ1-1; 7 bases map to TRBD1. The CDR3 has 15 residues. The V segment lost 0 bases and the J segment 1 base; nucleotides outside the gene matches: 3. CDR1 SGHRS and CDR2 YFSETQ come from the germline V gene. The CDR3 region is CASSLGTGANTEAFF. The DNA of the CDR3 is TGCGCCAGCAGCTTGGGAACAGGGGCGAACACTGAAGCTTTCTTT.

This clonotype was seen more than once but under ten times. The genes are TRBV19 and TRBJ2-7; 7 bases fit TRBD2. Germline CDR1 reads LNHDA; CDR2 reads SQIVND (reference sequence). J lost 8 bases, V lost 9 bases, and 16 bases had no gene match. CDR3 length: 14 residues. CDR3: CARECGGGPRKQYF. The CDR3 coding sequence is TGTGCCAGAGAATGTGGGGGAGGGCCCAGAAAGCAGTACTTC.

Here the CDR3 reads CASSLQSDTGELFF. DNA of the CDR3: TGTGCCAGCAGTTTGCAAAGCGACACCGGGGAGCTGTTTTTT. This sequence joins TRBV28 and TRBJ2-2, with D hard to call. CDR1 MDHEN and CDR2 SYDVKM come from the germline V gene. There are 14 residues in the CDR3. Trimming stripped 3 bases from V and 3 bases from J, with 8 bases between.

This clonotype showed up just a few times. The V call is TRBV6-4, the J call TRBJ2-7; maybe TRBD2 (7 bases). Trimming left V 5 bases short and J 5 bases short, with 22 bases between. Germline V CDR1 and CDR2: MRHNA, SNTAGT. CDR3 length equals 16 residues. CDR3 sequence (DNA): TGTGCCAGCAGTACCCGCGGGCGGGGGCCTTTCGACGAGCAGTACTTC. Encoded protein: CASSTRGRGPFDEQYF.

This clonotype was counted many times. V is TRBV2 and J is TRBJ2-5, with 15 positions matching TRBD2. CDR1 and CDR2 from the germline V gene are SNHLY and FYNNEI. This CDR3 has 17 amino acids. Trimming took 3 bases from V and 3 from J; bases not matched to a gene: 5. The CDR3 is CASSDPGLAGGEETQYF. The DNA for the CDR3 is TGTGCCAGCAGTGATCCCGGACTAGCGGGAGGGGAAGAGACCCAGTACTTC. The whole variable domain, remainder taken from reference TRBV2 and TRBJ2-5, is EPEVTQTPSHQVTQMGQEVILRCVPISNHLYFYWYRQILGQKVEFLVSFYNNEISEKSEIFDDQFSVERPDGSNFTLKIRSTKLEDSAMYFCASSDPGLAGGEETQYFGPGTRLLVL.

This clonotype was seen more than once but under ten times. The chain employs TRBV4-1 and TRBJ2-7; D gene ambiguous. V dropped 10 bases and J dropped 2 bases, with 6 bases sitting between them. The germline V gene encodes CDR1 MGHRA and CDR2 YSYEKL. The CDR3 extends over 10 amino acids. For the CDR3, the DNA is TGCGCCAATCGACCCTACGAGCAGTACTTC. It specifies CANRPYEQYF.

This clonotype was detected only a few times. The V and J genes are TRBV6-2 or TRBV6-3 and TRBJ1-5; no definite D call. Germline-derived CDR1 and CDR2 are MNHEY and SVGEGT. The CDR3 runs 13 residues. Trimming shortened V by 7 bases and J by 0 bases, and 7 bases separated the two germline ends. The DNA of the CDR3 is TGTGCCAGCAAAGACTATAGCAATCAGCCCCAGCATTTT. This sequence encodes CASKDYSNQPQHF.

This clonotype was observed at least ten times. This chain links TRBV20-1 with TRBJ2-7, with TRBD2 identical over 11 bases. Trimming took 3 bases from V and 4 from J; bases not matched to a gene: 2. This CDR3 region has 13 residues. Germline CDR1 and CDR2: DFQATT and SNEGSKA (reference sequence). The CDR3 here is CSARTSGNYEQYF. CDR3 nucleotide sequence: TGCAGTGCTAGGACTAGCGGGAATTACGAGCAGTACTTC.

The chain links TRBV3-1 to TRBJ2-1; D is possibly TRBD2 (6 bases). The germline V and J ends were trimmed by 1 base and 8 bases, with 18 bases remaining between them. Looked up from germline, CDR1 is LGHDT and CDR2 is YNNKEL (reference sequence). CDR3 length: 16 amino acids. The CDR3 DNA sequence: TGTGCCAGCAGCCAAGGAGTTGGACTACCTGGGGATGAGCAGTTCTTC. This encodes CASSQGVGLPGDEQFF.

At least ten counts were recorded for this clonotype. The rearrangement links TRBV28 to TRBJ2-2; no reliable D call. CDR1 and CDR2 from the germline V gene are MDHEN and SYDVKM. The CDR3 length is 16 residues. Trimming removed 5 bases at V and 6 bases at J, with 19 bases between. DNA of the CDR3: TGTGCCAGCAGTCACCGACCAGTAACAGTGGCCGGGGAGCTGTTTTTT. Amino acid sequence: CASSHRPVTVAGELFF.

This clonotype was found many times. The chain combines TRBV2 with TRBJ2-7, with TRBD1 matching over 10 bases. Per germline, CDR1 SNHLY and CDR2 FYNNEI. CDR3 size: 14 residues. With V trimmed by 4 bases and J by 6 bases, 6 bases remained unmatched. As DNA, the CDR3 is TGTGCCAGCAGTGTCCGGACAGGGGGAACCGAGCAGTACTTC. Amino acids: CASSVRTGGTEQYF.

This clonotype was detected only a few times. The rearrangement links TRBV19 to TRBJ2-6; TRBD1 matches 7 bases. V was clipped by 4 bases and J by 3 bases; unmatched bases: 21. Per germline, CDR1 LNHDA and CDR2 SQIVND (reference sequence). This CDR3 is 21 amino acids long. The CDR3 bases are TGTGCCAGTAGTACTAAGGGGGCCCCAGCCCTAGGATCTGGTGGGGCCAACGTCCTGACTTTC. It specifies CASSTKGAPALGSGGANVLTF.

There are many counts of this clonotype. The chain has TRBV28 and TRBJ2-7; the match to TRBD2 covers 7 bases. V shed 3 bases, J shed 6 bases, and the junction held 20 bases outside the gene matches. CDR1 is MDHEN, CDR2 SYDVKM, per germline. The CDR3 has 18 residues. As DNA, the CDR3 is TGTGCCAGCAGTTTGTGGGGGGGAGATTCGATCGCCCGTTTCGAGCAGTACTTC. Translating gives CASSLWGGDSIARFEQYF.

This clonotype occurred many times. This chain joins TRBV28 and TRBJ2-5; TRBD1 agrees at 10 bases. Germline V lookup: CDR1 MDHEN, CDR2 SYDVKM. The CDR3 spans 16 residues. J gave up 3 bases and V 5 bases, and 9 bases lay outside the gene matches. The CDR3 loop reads CASSVLSGTGEETQYF. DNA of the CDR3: TGTGCCAGCAGTGTACTCTCCGGGACAGGGGAAGAGACCCAGTACTTC.

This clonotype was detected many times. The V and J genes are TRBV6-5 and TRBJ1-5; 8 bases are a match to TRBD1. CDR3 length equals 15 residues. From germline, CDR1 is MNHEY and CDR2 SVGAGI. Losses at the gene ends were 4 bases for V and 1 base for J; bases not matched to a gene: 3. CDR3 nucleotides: TGTGCCAGCAGTTGGGACAGGCTGAGCAATCAGCCCCAGCATTTT. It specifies CASSWDRLSNQPQHF.

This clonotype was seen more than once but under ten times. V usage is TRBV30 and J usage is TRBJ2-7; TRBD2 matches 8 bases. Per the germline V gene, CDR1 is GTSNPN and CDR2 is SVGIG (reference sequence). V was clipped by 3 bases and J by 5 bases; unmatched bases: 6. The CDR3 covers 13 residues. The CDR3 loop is CAWSRGLGNEQYF. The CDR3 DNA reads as TGTGCCTGGAGCAGGGGACTAGGCAACGAGCAGTACTTC.

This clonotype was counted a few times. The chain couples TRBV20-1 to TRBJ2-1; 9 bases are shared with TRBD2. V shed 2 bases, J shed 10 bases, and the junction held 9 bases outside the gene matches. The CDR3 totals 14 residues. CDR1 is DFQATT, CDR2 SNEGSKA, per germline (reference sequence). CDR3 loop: CSARSYASGVEQFF. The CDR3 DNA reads TGCAGTGCTAGAAGCTACGCTAGCGGGGTGGAGCAGTTCTTC.

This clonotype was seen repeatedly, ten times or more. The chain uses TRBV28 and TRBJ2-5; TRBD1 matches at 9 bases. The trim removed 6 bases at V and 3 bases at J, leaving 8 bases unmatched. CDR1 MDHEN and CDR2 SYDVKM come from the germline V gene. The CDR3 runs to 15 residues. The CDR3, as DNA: TGTGCCAGCAGCAGAGGGACAGGGCAAGAAGAGACCCAGTACTTC. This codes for CASSRGTGQEETQYF.

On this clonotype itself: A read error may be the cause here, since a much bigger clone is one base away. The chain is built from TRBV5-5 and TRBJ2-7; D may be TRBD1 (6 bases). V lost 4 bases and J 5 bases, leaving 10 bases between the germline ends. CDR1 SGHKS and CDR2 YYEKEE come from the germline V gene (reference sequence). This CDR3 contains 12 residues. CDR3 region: CASSHTGNEQYF. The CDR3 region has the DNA TGTGCCAGCAGCCATACAGGGAACGAGCAGTACTTC.

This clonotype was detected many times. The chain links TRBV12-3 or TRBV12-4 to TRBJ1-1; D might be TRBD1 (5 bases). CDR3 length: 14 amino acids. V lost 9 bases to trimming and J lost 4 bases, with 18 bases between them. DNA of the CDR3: TGTGCCAGTCTCCCTGGTATTCAGGGCACTGAAGCTTTCTTT. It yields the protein CASLPGIQGTEAFF.

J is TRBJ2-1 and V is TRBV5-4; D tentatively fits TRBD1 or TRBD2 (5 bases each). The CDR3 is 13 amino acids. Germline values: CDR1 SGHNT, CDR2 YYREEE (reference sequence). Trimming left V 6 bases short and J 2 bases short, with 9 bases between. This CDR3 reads CASTGPPYNEQFF. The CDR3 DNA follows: TGTGCCAGCACGGGACCACCCTACAATGAGCAGTTCTTC.

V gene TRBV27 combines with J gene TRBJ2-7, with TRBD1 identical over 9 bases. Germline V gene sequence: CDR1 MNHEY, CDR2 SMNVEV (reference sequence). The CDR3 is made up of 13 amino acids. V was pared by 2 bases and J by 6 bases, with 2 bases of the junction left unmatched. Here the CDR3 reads CASSLRQGGEQYF. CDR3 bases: TGTGCCAGCAGTTTAAGACAGGGGGGCGAGCAGTACTTC.

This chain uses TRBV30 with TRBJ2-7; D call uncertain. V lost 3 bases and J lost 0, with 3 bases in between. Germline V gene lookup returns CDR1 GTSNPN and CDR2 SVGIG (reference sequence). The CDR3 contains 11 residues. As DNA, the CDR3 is TGTGCCTGGAGGACCTCCTACGAGCAGTACTTC. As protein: CAWRTSYEQYF.